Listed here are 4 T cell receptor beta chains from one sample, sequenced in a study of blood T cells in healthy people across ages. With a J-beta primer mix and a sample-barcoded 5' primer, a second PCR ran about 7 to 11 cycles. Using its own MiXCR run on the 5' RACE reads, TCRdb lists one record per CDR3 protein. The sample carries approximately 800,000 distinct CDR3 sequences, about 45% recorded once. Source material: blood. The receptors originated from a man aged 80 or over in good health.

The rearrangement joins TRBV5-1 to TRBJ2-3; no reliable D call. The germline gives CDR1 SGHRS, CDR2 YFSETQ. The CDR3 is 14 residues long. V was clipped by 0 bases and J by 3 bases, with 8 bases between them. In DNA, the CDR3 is TGCGCCAGCAGCTTGGGGGTGCAAACAGATACGCAGTATTTT. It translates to CASSLGVQTDTQYF.

The CDR3 sequence is CASKEEWGPGGAFF. The CDR3 nucleotides read TGTGCCAGCAAAGAAGAGTGGGGGCCAGGAGGGGCTTTCTTT. This sequence joins TRBV6-1 and TRBJ1-1; maybe TRBD1 (6 bases). Germline V lookup: CDR1 MNHNS, CDR2 SASEGT. Trimming took 7 bases from V and 11 from J, leaving 23 bases between them. CDR3 length: 14 amino acids.

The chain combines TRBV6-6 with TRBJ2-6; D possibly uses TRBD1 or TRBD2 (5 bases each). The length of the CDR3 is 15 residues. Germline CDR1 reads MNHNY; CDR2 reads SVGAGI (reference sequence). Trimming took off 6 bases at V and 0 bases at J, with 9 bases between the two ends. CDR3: CASSGADSGANVLTF. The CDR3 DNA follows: TGTGCCAGCAGCGGGGCGGACTCTGGGGCCAACGTCCTGACTTTC.

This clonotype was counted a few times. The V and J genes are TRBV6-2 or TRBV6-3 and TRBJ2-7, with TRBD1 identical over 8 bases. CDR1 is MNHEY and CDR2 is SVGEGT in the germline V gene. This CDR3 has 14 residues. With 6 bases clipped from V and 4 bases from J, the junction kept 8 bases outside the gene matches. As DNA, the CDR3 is TGTGCCAGCAGATCAACCGGGACAGGTTACGAGCAGTACTTC. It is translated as CASRSTGTGYEQYF.